This T cell receptor beta chain was sequenced in a study of persistence of HIV-infected CD4 T cells. Study-wide context: Two participants gave one leukapheresis sample; others gave up to roughly 180 mL blood repeatedly.

Comment on this clone: Its matching antigen is unknown.

Nonspecific anti-CD3/anti-CD28 bead stimulation represents the broad CD4+ T cell repertoire. CD4+ T cells upregulating both CD40 ligand and CD69 were sorted as responding cells. The CDR3 covers 14 residues. Germline assignment: CDR1 LNHDA and CDR2 SQIVND (reference sequence). J gave up 14 bases and V 4 bases, and 7 bases lay outside the gene matches. The study, taken as a whole, reports: Degenerate expanded CDR3beta sequences were enriched among CMV- and Gag-responding cells.

The immunoSEQ assay was version 4, run in survey mode. Sequenced by immunoSEQ multiplex PCR; TCRdb stores in-frame clones only, minus some. The sample lists 40,000 to 60,000 clones, just under 90% occurring once. The sample consisted of CD4+ T cells sorted from PBMCs after 18-hour stimulation, taken from a patient who received antiretroviral therapy. This chain uses TRBV19 with TRBJ2-1, with TRBD2 identical over 14 bases. This clonotype originated in an adult woman with HIV who was CMV-seropositive. The CDR3 is CASSTGTSGSLEFF. The CDR3 coding sequence is TGTGCCAGTAGTACCGGGACTAGCGGGAGTCTGGAGTTCTTC.